This T cell receptor beta chain was documented in a study of control samples from healthy donors and cancer patients. Between the trimmed V and J ends, which lost 6 bases and 6 bases, there was a span of 23 bases. CDR1 and CDR2 (germline): MDHEN, SYDVKM. The CDR3 loop spans 17 amino acids. This clone was counted a single time. Profiling relied on immunoSEQ multiplex PCR, and the TCRdb table lists in-frame clones only, not all of them. The sample yields 150,000 to 170,000 clones, about 94% seen once. The receptor's source is a man between 40 and 49 years old in good health. V is TRBV28 and J is TRBJ2-2; D remains unclear. Sequencing was performed on blood. Here the CDR3 reads CASRYTPTLGPAGELFF. In nucleotides, the CDR3 is TGTGCCAGCAGATACACCCCGACACTGGGTCCCGCCGGGGAGCTGTTTTTT.